Shown below are 5 T cell receptor beta chains from a single sample sequenced in a study of blood T cell repertoires in COVID-19. Here immunoSEQ multiplex PCR was the method, and the copy in TCRdb shows in-frame clones only, minus some. Here the sample spans 410,000 or so clones, about 89% being singletons. Sequencing used peripheral blood. The receptor set was obtained from a woman aged 35 to 49 with COVID-19, enrolled during active disease.

The chain has TRBV10-3 and TRBJ1-5; D may be TRBD1 (5 bases). The CDR3 runs 16 residues. The germline V and J ends were trimmed by 2 bases and 1 base, with 12 bases remaining between them. Germline assignment: CDR1 ENHRY and CDR2 SYGVKD. The CDR3 region is CAISERWGESNQPQHF. The CDR3 DNA reads TGTGCCATCAGTGAGAGATGGGGGGAGAGCAATCAGCCCCAGCATTTT.

The chain uses TRBV3-1 (or the pseudogene TRBV3-2) and TRBJ2-5; D is undetermined. The germline CDR1 and CDR2 sequences are LGHDT and YNNKEL (reference sequence). The CDR3 runs to 15 residues. V lost 6 bases and J lost 1, with 15 bases in between. CDR3 amino acids: CASSLISGSQETQYF. The CDR3, as DNA: TGTGCCAGCAGTCTAATCTCAGGTTCCCAAGAGACCCAGTACTTC.

The chain joins TRBV3-1 (or the pseudogene TRBV3-2) to TRBJ2-1, with D tentatively TRBD2 (7 bases). CDR1 LGHDT and CDR2 YNNKEL come from the germline V gene (reference sequence). This CDR3 is 18 amino acids long. V shed 3 bases and J shed 0 bases, with 18 bases lying between them. In DNA form, the CDR3 reads TGTGCCAGCAGCCAGAGGGGGGGCGGGTCAAGCTCCTACAATGAGCAGTTCTTC. This sequence encodes CASSQRGGGSSSYNEQFF.

As DNA, the CDR3 is TGTGCCACCAGCACAGGGGACGCCTATGGCTACACCTTC. Translated: CATSTGDAYGYTF. The chain has TRBV15 and TRBJ1-2; TRBD1 might be the D (6 bases). This CDR3 is 13 amino acids long. Looked up from germline, CDR1 is LNHNV and CDR2 is YYDKDF (reference sequence). Trimming took 4 bases from V and 4 from J, leaving 10 bases between them.

The V call is TRBV20-1, the J call TRBJ2-7; perhaps TRBD1 as D (6 bases). V dropped 3 bases and J dropped 2 bases, with 20 bases sitting between them. Germline assignment: CDR1 DFQATT and CDR2 SNEGSKA (reference sequence). This CDR3 is built from 16 residues. CDR3 sequence reads: CSASARGGSVPYEQYF. The CDR3 bases are TGCAGTGCTAGTGCTAGAGGGGGTAGTGTGCCCTACGAGCAGTACTTC.